The table lists the clone carrying this TCR beta chain with many counts. The data originate from a study of T cells in Graves' hyperthyroidism and ophthalmopathy. Turning to the study itself: Pretreatment peripheral blood was obtained at initial diagnosis.

RNA transcripts were the template for amplifying TCR beta CDR3 regions. TCR CDR3 regions were first amplified by RT-PCR with HTBI primers. In TCRdb, the multiplex PCR reads were re-called with MiXCR into one record per CDR3 protein. In the table there are 300,000 to 450,000 distinct CDR3 sequences, roughly 14% of which are singletons. CDR3 length: 15 residues. Between the trimmed V and J ends, which lost 5 bases and 2 bases, there was a span of 13 bases. On the basis of clinical symptoms, serum thyroxine and TRAb, thyroid ultrasound and orbital computed tomography, diagnoses were made. This TCR came from a woman between 25 and 40 years old with Graves' ophthalmopathy. V is TRBV12-3 or TRBV12-4 and J is TRBJ1-3; D possibly corresponds to TRBD1 (5 bases). Material: blood. The CDR3 DNA reads TGTGCCAGCAGTCCTCCGGGGGGAGCTGGAAACACCATATATTTT. Its protein is CASSPPGGAGNTIYF.